The present entry profiles one T cell receptor beta chain with its context. The antigen is undetermined. Drawing of peripheral blood yielded about 9.7 milliliters from each donor. The authors extracted at least 6 micrograms of total RNA per sample. This sample stems from a study of blood T cells in healthy people across ages. CDR1 DFQATT and CDR2 SNEGSKA come from the germline V gene (reference sequence). The V and J ends lost 0 bases and 0 bases respectively, with 7 bases between them. The CDR3 sequence is 14 residues long. Study outcomes and limitations: Fewer expanded clones and more diversity marked long-lived versus aged donors. It was held that diversity estimates obtained from one million T cells represented underestimates.

Sample-barcoded 5' priming and a J-beta primer mix drove a second PCR of roughly 7 to 11 cycles. TCRdb analysed the 5' RACE reads with MiXCR anew, one entry per CDR3 protein. The profile shows over a million distinct CDR3 sequences, around 59% of them singletons. Sequencing was performed on blood. V and J are TRBV20-1 and TRBJ2-3; D remains unclear. This TCR came from a man between 18 and 29 years old in good health. The chain's CDR3 is CSAREGSSTDTQYF. In DNA form, the CDR3 reads TGCAGTGCTAGAGAGGGGTCTAGCACAGATACGCAGTATTTT.